This T cell receptor beta chain emerged from a study of CD8+ T cells in alopecia areata. The study, taken as a whole, reports: Scalp repertoires also include resident alphabeta T cells from normal skin. Among patients, TCR sharing was less clear than in mice, a difference possibly due in part to HLA diversity in the patient population. Lesional scalp, notably in alopecia totalis/universalis, had clonality above that of normal scalp.

V was clipped by 6 bases and J by 5 bases; unmatched bases: 4. From germline, CDR1 is SNHLY and CDR2 FYNNEI. The CDR3 totals 14 residues. As to this clone: Its target is unknown.

The authors extracted RNA and reverse transcribed it into cDNA as the sequencing template. The protocol was immunoSEQ multiplex PCR, while the TCRdb copy is restricted to in-frame clones and leaves out a portion. Here the sample spans under 250,000 clones, around 50% being singletons. The specimen was CD8+ T cells sorted from blood. The TCR originated in a human donor in good health. The rearrangement links TRBV2 to TRBJ1-6; 7 bases are shared with TRBD1. The CDR3 loop is CASSVQGNNSPLHF. The CDR3 bases are TGTGCCAGCAGCGTACAGGGGAATAATTCACCCCTCCACTTT.